The TCR beta chain described here comes from a study of blood T cell repertoires in COVID-19. Germline V gives CDR1 SGHRS, CDR2 YFSETQ. This CDR3 has 14 amino acids. Trimming took off 3 bases at V and 0 bases at J, with 10 bases between the two ends. Profiled with immunoSEQ multiplex PCR; TCRdb holds only in-frame clones, not every one. The data hold hundreds of thousands of clones, with roughly 90% observed a single time. This chain joins TRBV5-1 and TRBJ2-7; D perhaps matches TRBD2 (6 bases). The TCR originated in a woman aged 30 to 39 with active or convalescent COVID-19. Sample: peripheral blood. The CDR3 nucleotides are TGCGCCAGCAGCTGGCCGGGGGACTCCTACGAGCAGTACTTC. Translation: CASSWPGDSYEQYF.